This is a list of T cell receptor beta chains from one sample in a study of Graves' ophthalmopathy and Graves' hyperthyroidism. TCRdb called the multiplex PCR reads again in MiXCR, with one record for every CDR3 protein. The sample holds 200,000 to 250,000 distinct CDR3 sequences, roughly a fifth seen once. Sequencing was carried out using peripheral blood. Receptors originate from a woman between 45 and 65 years old with Graves' ophthalmopathy. The CDR3 runs from the conserved cysteine through the conserved F or W. The D gene is left open where the match is weak. Clone size appears in some rows only: once, few, many, or a class for an expanded clone.

D	J	V	size	DNA	CDR3
-	TRBJ2-6	TRBV19	many	TGTGCCAGTAGTCCGAGGACTCCTGGGGCCAACGTCCTGACTTTC	CASSPRTPGANVLTF
-	TRBJ2-4	TRBV27	-	TGTGCCAGCATCAATCCTGACTACTTATACATTCAGTACTTC	CASINPDYLYIQYF
-	TRBJ2-7	TRBV5-1	few	TGCGCCAGCAGCTTGGAGCGGCCAGCCTACGAGCAGTACTTC	CASSLERPAYEQYF
-	TRBJ1-1	TRBV9	many	TGTGCCAGCTCGGACGGACCTGGGACTGAAGCTTTCTTT	CASSDGPGTEAFF
-	TRBJ1-2	TRBV10-3	-	TGTGCCATCAGTGATGGGGGCTACACCTTC	CAISDGGYTF
-	TRBJ1-1	TRBV10-3	many	TGTGCCATCAGGACCACAGGGAGGGCGAACACTGAAGCTTTCTTT	CAIRTTGRANTEAFF
TRBD2	TRBJ2-7	TRBV7-8	many	TGTGCCAGCAGCTTGGGACTAGCGGTCTCCTACGAGCAGTACTTC	CASSLGLAVSYEQYF
TRBD1	TRBJ1-2	TRBV6-1	few	TGTGCCAGCAGGGCTACCGGGACAGGTGTCTATGGCTACACCTTC	CASRATGTGVYGYTF
TRBD1	TRBJ2-6	TRBV11-2	-	TGTGCCAGCAGCCCGGGACAGGGGAGGTCTGGGGCCAACGTCCTGACTTTC	CASSPGQGRSGANVLTF
TRBD1	TRBJ1-2	TRBV5-1	-	TGCGCCAGCAGCGTCCGGACAGGGGGCGTTTACTATGGCTACACCTTC	CASSVRTGGVYYGYTF
-	TRBJ2-7	TRBV10-3	many	TGTGCCATCGGGGACCGGGTGGCCCCCTACGAGCAGTACTTC	CAIGDRVAPYEQYF
-	TRBJ1-1	TRBV5-1	few	TGCGCCAGCAGCTTGAAGGCAGCGCGGGAAGCTTTCTTT	CASSLKAAREAFF
-	TRBJ2-5	TRBV20-1	few	TGCAGTGCTGTAGTAGCCCGGGGAGAGACCCAGTACTTC	CSAVVARGETQYF
TRBD1	TRBJ1-6	TRBV11-2	few	TGTGCCAGCAGCTATACGGGACAGTCGAATTCACCCCTCCACTTT	CASSYTGQSNSPLHF
TRBD2	TRBJ2-5	TRBV10-1	many	TGCGCCAGCATGTATCGACTAGCGGATCAAGAGACCCAGTACTTC	CASMYRLADQETQYF
TRBD1	TRBJ1-4	TRBV6-4	many	TGTGCCAGCAGTGACAGGGGGCATGAAAAACTGTTTTTT	CASSDRGHEKLFF
-	TRBJ1-2	TRBV5-1	few	TGCGCCAGCAGCTTGGCAACAGCTCATTATGGCTACACCTTC	CASSLATAHYGYTF
TRBD1	TRBJ1-5	TRBV28	-	TGTGCCAGCAACACCGGGACAGGGGGCAATCAGCCCCAGCATTTT	CASNTGTGGNQPQHF
-	TRBJ2-7	TRBV4-2	many	TGTGCCAGCAGCGAAGGCCCGGGTACCTACGAGCAGTACTTC	CASSEGPGTYEQYF
-	TRBJ1-1	TRBV18	many	TGTGCCAGCTCACCACCGTCAGGGATGAACACTGAAGCTTTCTTT	CASSPPSGMNTEAFF
-	TRBJ2-2	TRBV3-1	-	TGTGCCAGCAGCCATCCCCATAGCCGTACCGGGGAGCTGTTTTTT	CASSHPHSRTGELFF
-	TRBJ1-5	TRBV24-1	-	TGTGCCACCAGTGATCCAGGGCTGAATCAGCCCCAGCATTTT	CATSDPGLNQPQHF
TRBD2	TRBJ2-5	TRBV29-1	many	TGCAGCTCGGGGGGGGCAGCTCAAGAGACCCAGTACTTC	CSSGGAAQETQYF
-	TRBJ2-7	TRBV3-1	-	TGTGCCAGCAGCCAGTATGCGGGACAGCCCACCTACGAGCAGTACTTC	CASSQYAGQPTYEQYF
TRBD1	TRBJ1-1	TRBV2	many	TGTGCCAGCGGCCGGGACAGGGGCACTGAAGCTTTCTTT	CASGRDRGTEAFF
-	TRBJ2-5	TRBV5-1	few	TGCGCCAGCGCCCTGGGGGAGCTGGGGGAGACCCAGTACTTC	CASALGELGETQYF
-	TRBJ1-5	TRBV7-8	many	TGTGCCAGCAGCCCTTACTCCGTATATAGCAATCAGCCCCAGCATTTT	CASSPYSVYSNQPQHF
-	TRBJ2-4	TRBV25-1	many	TGTGCCAGCAGTGAATGTCGCAATCTAGCCAAAAACATTCAGTACTTC	CASSECRNLAKNIQYF
TRBD1	TRBJ2-5	TRBV29-1	many	TGCAGCGTTGGGGCCCAGGGGGCACGCCTAGCCCAAGAGACCCAGTACTTC	CSVGAQGARLAQETQYF
TRBD1	TRBJ2-4	TRBV27	-	TGTGCCAGCCGCCGGGACAGCGTGGTAAACCTTCAGTACTTC	CASRRDSVVNLQYF
TRBD2	TRBJ2-5	TRBV7-8	many	TGTGCCAGCAGCTTAGCGGGGCTAGCGGGAGGACGAGAGACCCAGTACTTC	CASSLAGLAGGRETQYF
-	TRBJ1-2	TRBV12-3/TRBV12-4	few	TGTGCCAGCAGTTTTACAGGGAGGCATGGCTACACCTTC	CASSFTGRHGYTF
-	TRBJ2-5	TRBV12-5	many	TGTGCTAGTGGTCCCCGGGGGTCCGAGACCCAGTACTTC	CASGPRGSETQYF
-	TRBJ1-5	TRBV12-3/TRBV12-4	many	TGTGCCAGCAGCTTCAGCAATCAGCCCCAGCATTTT	CASSFSNQPQHF
TRBD1	TRBJ1-1	TRBV18	-	TGTGCCAGCTCACCTCCGGGACAGCAGAACACTGAAGCTTTCTTT	CASSPPGQQNTEAFF
TRBD1	TRBJ1-3	TRBV9	many	TGTGCCAGCAGCGCCAGGGGGTCATACTCTGGAAACACCATATATTTT	CASSARGSYSGNTIYF
-	TRBJ2-3	TRBV24-1	many	TGTGCCACCTCCGGGACACCCCTCACAGATACGCAGTATTTT	CATSGTPLTDTQYF
TRBD2	TRBJ2-2	TRBV2	-	TGTGTCAGCAAATCTAGCGGGAGAGTGACCGGGGAGCTGTTTTTT	CVSKSSGRVTGELFF
TRBD1	TRBJ2-7	TRBV12-3/TRBV12-4	-	TGTGCCAGCAGACAGGGGGTTGGGGAGCAGTACTTC	CASRQGVGEQYF
-	TRBJ2-7	TRBV28	-	TGTGTAGGACAGCAGTACTACGAGCAGTACTTC	CVGQQYYEQYF
-	TRBJ2-5	TRBV7-8	-	TGTGCCAGCAGCGCCGAAGCCAGGGAAGAGACCCAGTACTTC	CASSAEAREETQYF
-	TRBJ1-6	TRBV10-1	many	TGCGCCAGCAGTGAGCGGGTTTCGGATTCACCCCTCCACTTT	CASSERVSDSPLHF
-	TRBJ2-5	TRBV28	many	TGTGCCAGCAGTAAAGGCGGTGGCCTCCAAGAGACCCAGTACTTC	CASSKGGGLQETQYF
-	TRBJ2-7	TRBV20-1	many	TGCAGTGCTAGAGAACGGCAGGGCACGGCTCGACTGCCCGAGCAGTACTTC	CSARERQGTARLPEQYF